Sequencing of this TCR beta chain was carried out in a study of blood T cell repertoires in COVID-19. Only in-frame clones appear in the TCRdb table, and some are missing; sequencing was by immunoSEQ multiplex PCR. The sample gives about 240,000 clones, around 87% of which show up once; around 7.8% is in the top ten. CDR1 and CDR2 from the germline V gene are SGHRS and YFSETQ. CDR3 length: 17 residues. Losses at the gene ends were 0 bases for V and 0 bases for J; bases not matched to a gene: 6. The V gene is TRBV5-1, the J gene TRBJ2-1, with TRBD1 identical over 7 bases. The TCR originated in a man in his sixties who had recovered from COVID-19. Specimen: peripheral blood. The CDR3 region is CASSLDRQGSSYNEQFF. The CDR3 DNA reads TGCGCCAGCAGCTTGGACCGACAGGGTAGCTCCTACAATGAGCAGTTCTTC.